This TCR beta chain originates from a study of blood T cell repertoires in COVID-19. Study overall: Acute and convalescent COVID-19 samples came from the United States, Italy and Spain.

Original processing notes: Scientists estimated how many nucleated cells there were by amplifying reference gene primers. The table came from immunoSEQ multiplex PCR; TCRdb's copy has only in-frame clones and leaves some out. V and J calls and clone size are given by that table; D and trimming were obtained from the DNA. The profile shows fewer than 200,000 clones, approximately 86% of them singletons. Per germline, CDR1 LNHNV and CDR2 YYDKDF (reference sequence). This CDR3 has 14 amino acids. The V gene lost 1 base and the J gene lost 0 bases, with 5 bases spanning the gap. The source is a woman at least 80 years old with acute or convalescent COVID-19. The chain uses TRBV15 and TRBJ2-3; D remains ambiguous. Sequenced: peripheral blood. The DNA of the CDR3 is TGTGCCACCAGCAGAGCAGGTAGCACAGATACGCAGTATTTT. Translation: CATSRAGSTDTQYF.